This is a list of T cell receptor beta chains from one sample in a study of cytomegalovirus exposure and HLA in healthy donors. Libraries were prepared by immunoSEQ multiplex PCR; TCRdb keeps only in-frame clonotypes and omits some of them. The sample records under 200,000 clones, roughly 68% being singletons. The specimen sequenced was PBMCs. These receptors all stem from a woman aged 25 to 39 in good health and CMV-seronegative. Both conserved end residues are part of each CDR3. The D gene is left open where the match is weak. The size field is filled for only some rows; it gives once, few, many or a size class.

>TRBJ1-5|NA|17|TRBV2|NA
TGTGCCAGCAGTGAAGGCGGCTGGACAGCCGGCAATCAGCCCCAGCATTTT
CASSEGGWTAGNQPQHF
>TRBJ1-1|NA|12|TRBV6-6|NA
TGTGCCAGCAGATCGGAGGACACTGAAGCTTTCTTT
CASRSEDTEAFF
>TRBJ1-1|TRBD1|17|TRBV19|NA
TGTGCCAGTAGCACGTATGGGACAGGGTTTCCGAACACTGAAGCTTTCTTT
CASSTYGTGFPNTEAFF
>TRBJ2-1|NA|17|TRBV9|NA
TGTGCCAGCAGCGCCCGAGGGGGGAGGGCCTCCTACAATGAGCAGTTCTTC
CASSARGGRASYNEQFF
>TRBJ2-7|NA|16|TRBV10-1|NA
TGCGCCAGCAGTGAGGGGGCCCCATCACTTACTTGGGAGCAGTACTTC
CASSEGAPSLTWEQYF
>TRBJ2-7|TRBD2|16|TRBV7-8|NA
TGTGCCAGCAGCTCCGGACTAGCGGATAGCTCCTACGAGCAGTACTTC
CASSSGLADSSYEQYF
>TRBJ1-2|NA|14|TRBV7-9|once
TGTGCCAGCAGCTTAACAGACAGCGTCTATGGCTACACCTTC
CASSLTDSVYGYTF
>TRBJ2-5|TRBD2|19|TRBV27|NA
TGTGCCAGCAGTACAAGAGTACCGGGACTAGCGGGAGGACAAGAGACCCAGTACTTC
CASSTRVPGLAGGQETQYF
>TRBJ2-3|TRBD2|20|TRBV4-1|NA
TGCGCCAGCAGCCAAGGTAGTCGCTGGCGGGGGGGCCGGGGCACAGATACGCAGTATTTT
CASSQGSRWRGGRGTDTQYF
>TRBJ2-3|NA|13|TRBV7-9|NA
TGTTCCAGCAGCCCCCGTAACTCAGATACGCAGTATTTT
CSSSPRNSDTQYF
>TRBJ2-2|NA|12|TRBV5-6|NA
TGTGCCAGCAGCTTCGGCACCGGGGAGCTGTTTTTT
CASSFGTGELFF
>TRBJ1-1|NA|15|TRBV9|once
TGTGCCAGCAGCGTAGAAGCCAGGGTGAACACTGAAGCTTTCTTT
CASSVEARVNTEAFF
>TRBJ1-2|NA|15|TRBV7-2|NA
TGTGCCAGCAGCTTAAAAGGGGGTCTGATCTATGGCTACACCTTC
CASSLKGGLIYGYTF
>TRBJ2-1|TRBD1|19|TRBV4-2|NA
TGTGCCAGCAGCCAAGATAGAGGGATACAGGGGAACGGTAACAATGAGCAGTTCTTC
CASSQDRGIQGNGNNEQFF
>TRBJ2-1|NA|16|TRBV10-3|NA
TGTGCCATCAGGGCCGAGGACAGCCGCTCCTACAATGAGCAGTTCTTC
CAIRAEDSRSYNEQFF
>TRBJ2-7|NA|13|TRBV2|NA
TGTGCCAGCAGTGACGGGTATTCTTACGAGCAGTACTTC
CASSDGYSYEQYF
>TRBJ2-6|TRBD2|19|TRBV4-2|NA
TGTGCCAGCAGCCAGACCGCGGGGGGGGACGCTACTGGGGCCAACGTCCTGACTTTC
CASSQTAGGDATGANVLTF
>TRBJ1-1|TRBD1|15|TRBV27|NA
TGTGCCAGCACCCCATGGACAGGGGCGAACACTGAAGCTTTCTTT
CASTPWTGANTEAFF
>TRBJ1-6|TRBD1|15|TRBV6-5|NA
TGTGCCAGCAGACTGCCCCGACAGGGAATGGAACCCCTCCACTTT
CASRLPRQGMEPLHF
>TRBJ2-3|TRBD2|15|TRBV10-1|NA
TGCGCCAGCAGTTCGACTAGCGGGGGGCCAGATACGCAGTATTTT
CASSSTSGGPDTQYF
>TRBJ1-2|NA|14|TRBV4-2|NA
TGTGCCAGCAGCCAAGACCTACAGGGTAAGGGCTACACCTTC
CASSQDLQGKGYTF
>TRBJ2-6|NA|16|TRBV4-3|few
TGCGCCAGCAGCCATGATGCTAGCTCTGGGGCCAACGTCCTGACTTTC
CASSHDASSGANVLTF
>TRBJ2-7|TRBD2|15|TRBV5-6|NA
TGTGCCAGCAGTAACCTAGCGGGTATATCCTACGAGCAGTACTTC
CASSNLAGISYEQYF
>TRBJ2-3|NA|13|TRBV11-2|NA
TGTGCCAGCAGCTTCCTAAGCACAGATACGCAGTATTTT
CASSFLSTDTQYF
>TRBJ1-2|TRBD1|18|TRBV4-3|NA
TGCGCCAGCAGCCTTAGGCCCGGGACAGGGGGGAGTCGATATGGCTACACCTTC
CASSLRPGTGGSRYGYTF
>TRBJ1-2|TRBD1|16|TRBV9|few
TGTGCCAGCAGCGTATTGGCGGGACAGGGGAACTATGGCTACACCTTC
CASSVLAGQGNYGYTF
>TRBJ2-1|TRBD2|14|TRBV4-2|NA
TGTGCCAGCAGTGGGACTAGCGGCTACAATGAGCAGTTCTTC
CASSGTSGYNEQFF
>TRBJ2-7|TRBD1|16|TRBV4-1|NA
TGCGCCAGCGCGTCCCTCCGGACAGGGGATTATTACGAGCAGTACTTC
CASASLRTGDYYEQYF
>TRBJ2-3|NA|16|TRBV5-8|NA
TGTGCCAGCAGCCTGGACGGGACTCCCCGCGCAGATACGCAGTATTTT
CASSLDGTPRADTQYF
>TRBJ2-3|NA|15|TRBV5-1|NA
TGCGCCAGCAGCTTGACGACAGCCCACACAGATACGCAGTATTTT
CASSLTTAHTDTQYF
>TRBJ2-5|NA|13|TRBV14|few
TGTGCCAGCAGCGAGCAGGGGCAAGAGACCCAGTACTTC
CASSEQGQETQYF
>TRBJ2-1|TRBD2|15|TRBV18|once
TGTGCCAGCTCACCACTAGCGGGAGGTAACAATGAGCAGTTCTTC
CASSPLAGGNNEQFF
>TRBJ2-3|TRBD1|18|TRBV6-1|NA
TGTGCCAGCAGTGGCCCCTACAGGGGCGCCCATCGCAGAGATACGCAGTATTTT
CASSGPYRGAHRRDTQYF
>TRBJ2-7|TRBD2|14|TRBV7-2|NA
TGTGCCAGCAGCTTACGGCGGGAGGGGTACGAGCAGTACTTC
CASSLRREGYEQYF
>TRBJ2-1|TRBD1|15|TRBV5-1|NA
TGCGCCAGCAGCTTGGTAGGGGGCCCCTACAATGAGCAGTTCTTC
CASSLVGGPYNEQFF
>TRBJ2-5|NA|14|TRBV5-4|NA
TGTGCCAGCAGCTTGCCTGGCTCACGCGGTACCCAGTACTTC
CASSLPGSRGTQYF